This T cell receptor beta chain was captured by sequencing in a study of radiation and T cells in renal cell carcinoma. A note on this clone: Its target is not known.

Using immunoSEQ multiplex PCR, the repertoire was profiled, and TCRdb retains in-frame clones only, with some absent. The sample lists roughly 12,000 clones; about 61% were seen once. Treatment specified: treatment-naive control, cytoreductive nephrectomy. Control samples are tumors resected by cytoreductive nephrectomy without prior radiation. Controls included a handful of female and around ten male donors, resected 2011 to 2014. Study-level findings and limits: Top 100 clonotypes averaged about 54% in irradiated versus roughly 45% in nephrectomy-only tumors. Dominant CDR3 motifs occupied more repertoire in irradiated than control tumors.

The trim removed 4 bases at V and 5 bases at J, leaving 5 bases unmatched. The CDR3 is 15 residues long. In germline, CDR1 is SGHTA, CDR2 FQGNSA. The sequence came from a woman aged 80 or over with renal cell carcinoma. The chain has TRBV7-2 and TRBJ2-1; TRBD2 matches 10 bases. Sequencing used tumor tissue, obtained from a patient whose treatment was nephrectomy without radiotherapy. The CDR3 DNA reads TGTGCCAGCAGCTCCTGGACTAGCGGAGACAATGAGCAGTTCTTC. Its protein product is CASSSWTSGDNEQFF.